This T cell receptor beta chain was sequenced during a study of T cell responses to AZD1222 COVID-19 vaccine. Overall study results and limits: In a largely white British group with more females than males, clonal diversity was possibly underestimated. Without day 14 samples, only post-peak T cell repertoires were studied.

Sequencing used immunoSEQ multiplex PCR; TCRdb keeps in-frame clones, though not all of them. The table shows tens of thousands of clones, with 60% to 85% occurring only once. The CDR3 is 13 residues long. With 2 bases removed from V and 4 bases from J, the gap between germline ends came to 8 bases. Germline values: CDR1 LGHNA, CDR2 YSLEER. Pooled in the analysis were second doses at about 4 or about 12 weeks. This clone was counted a few times. Its antigen is undetermined. The receptor's source is an adult who received the AZD1222 COVID-19 vaccine. This sequence joins TRBV4-3 and TRBJ1-1, with a tentative D call TRBD1 (6 bases). Here the sequenced sample was peripheral blood, taken 28 days after the second AZD1222 dose. The CDR3 sequence is CASSQQGPTEAFF. The CDR3 DNA is TGCGCCAGCAGCCAACAGGGGCCCACTGAAGCTTTCTTT.